The sequence of this T cell receptor beta chain was determined in a study of blood T cells in healthy people across ages. V was clipped by 7 bases and J by 6 bases, with 12 bases between them. Germline loops: CDR1 SQVTM, CDR2 ANQGSEA. CDR3 length equals 11 residues. A J-beta primer mix and a sample-barcoded 5' primer were used in a second PCR of roughly 6 to 11 cycles. Each CDR3 protein is one row after TCRdb ran MiXCR on the 5' RACE reads. The repertoire consists of 650,000 to 1,000,000 distinct CDR3 sequences, with under 40% occurring once and the leading ten covering over 10%. The specimen sequenced was blood. The TCR was taken from a man between 18 and 35 years old in good health. This sequence joins TRBV29-1 and TRBJ1-2; the D is unclear. The CDR3: CSGLRWNGYTF. The DNA for the CDR3 is TGCAGCGGTCTGAGGTGGAATGGCTACACCTTC.